Listed below are T cell receptor beta chains from one sample, sequenced in a study of OX40 agonist ivuxolimab in advanced cancers. The data were produced by immunoSEQ multiplex PCR, yet TCRdb's version contains in-frame clones alone and is incomplete. The repertoire holds about 84,000 clones, with 94% as singletons. The sample here was CD4+ or CD8+ T cells sorted from blood, taken in a trial of the OX40 agonist ivuxolimab. The receptors come from an adult with an advanced solid tumor such as melanoma, head and neck, liver or kidney cancer. Each CDR3 is given with its conserved first and last residue. The D gene is left open where the match is weak. Size values are once, few and many counts, or a class for expanded clones, and some rows have none.

CSVELGLAGGETQYF TGCAGCGTTGAGCTCGGTCTAGCGGGCGGCGAGACCCAGTACTTC 15 TRBJ2-5 TRBD2 - TRBV29-1
CASSSRRGGHEGYTF TGTGCCAGCAGCTCTAGAAGGGGGGGCCATGAGGGCTACACCTTC 15 TRBJ1-2 - once TRBV9
CASSSGQGKSYEQYF TGTGCCAGCAGCTCCGGACAGGGAAAGTCCTACGAGCAGTACTTC 15 TRBJ2-7 TRBD1 - TRBV7-9
CASSRGEGLDYGYTF TGTGCCAGCAGCCGGGGAGAGGGGCTAGACTATGGCTACACCTTC 15 TRBJ1-2 - - TRBV7-9
CASSQTSGRAESIF TGTGCCAGCAGCCAAACTAGCGGGAGGGCCGAATCCATCTTC 14 TRBJ2-7 TRBD2 once TRBV14
CASSLGSYEQYF TGTGCCAGCAGCTTAGGCTCCTACGAGCAGTACTTC 12 TRBJ2-7 - - TRBV7-9
CASSLLADISSYEQYF TGTGCCAGCAGTTTATTAGCAGACATTAGCTCCTACGAGCAGTACTTC 16 TRBJ2-7 - - TRBV28
CASSLLNQPQHF TGTGCCAGCAGCTTACTCAATCAGCCCCAGCATTTT 12 TRBJ1-5 - - TRBV7-9
CASLKSYEQYF TGTGCCAGCCTTAAATCTTACGAGCAGTACTTC 11 TRBJ2-7 - - TRBV6-6
CASSVASGYEAFF TGTGCCAGCAGCGTAGCCAGCGGATATGAAGCTTTCTTT 13 TRBJ1-1 - - TRBV9
CASSFRPTGEQFF TGTGCCAGCAGTTTTCGCCCGACCGGTGAGCAGTTCTTC 13 TRBJ2-1 - - TRBV28
CASTHIGTSGTGEQFF TGTGCCAGCACTCATATCGGGACTAGCGGGACCGGGGAGCAGTTCTTC 16 TRBJ2-1 TRBD2 - TRBV25-1
CASSTRTSGILTDTQYF TGTGCCAGCAGCACTCGGACTAGCGGGATCCTCACAGATACGCAGTATTTT 17 TRBJ2-3 TRBD2 - TRBV9
CASSVGTGSYEQYF TGCGCCAGCAGCGTGGGGACAGGGTCCTACGAGCAGTACTTC 14 TRBJ2-7 TRBD1 - TRBV5-1
CASISAGDPLDEQFF TGTGCCAGCATTTCAGCGGGAGATCCGTTAGATGAGCAGTTCTTC 15 TRBJ2-1 TRBD2 - TRBV28
CASSVSGSYEQYF TGTGCCAGTAGTGTTAGCGGAAGTTACGAGCAGTACTTC 13 TRBJ2-7 - - TRBV19
CASSVASSNQPQHF TGTGCCAGCAGCGTAGCTTCGAGCAATCAGCCCCAGCATTTT 14 TRBJ1-5 - - TRBV9
CASSGGGLAGAYEQFF TGTGCCAGCAGCGGAGGGGGACTAGCGGGAGCCTATGAGCAGTTCTTC 16 TRBJ2-1 TRBD2 - TRBV13
CASSALAGGSDTQYF TGTGCCAGCAGCGCTCTAGCGGGAGGGTCAGATACGCAGTATTTT 15 TRBJ2-3 TRBD2 - TRBV9
CASSGWKNTGELFF TGTGCCAGCAGCGGGTGGAAGAACACCGGGGAGCTGTTTTTT 14 TRBJ2-2 - - TRBV9
CAISRDGSSSYEQYF TGTGCCATCAGTCGGGACGGGTCGAGTTCCTACGAGCAGTACTTC 15 TRBJ2-7 - - TRBV10-3
CASSDWGSPLHF TGTGCCAGCAGCGATTGGGGTTCACCCCTCCACTTT 12 TRBJ1-6 - - TRBV27
CASSEGRSLYEQYF TGTGCCAGTAGTGAAGGCAGGAGCCTATACGAGCAGTACTTC 14 TRBJ2-7 - - TRBV19
CASSLDTQGSYGYTF TGTGCCAGCAGCTTAGATACACAGGGAAGCTATGGCTACACCTTC 15 TRBJ1-2 - - TRBV11-2
CASSSLITGEVAHEQYF TGTGCCAGCAGCTCGTTGATCACAGGGGAGGTTGCCCACGAGCAGTATTTC 17 TRBJ2-7 - - TRBV7-9
CASSQDGIAGAKNNEQFF TGCGCCAGCAGCCAAGATGGCATAGCGGGAGCAAAGAACAATGAGCAGTTCTTC 18 TRBJ2-1 TRBD2 - TRBV4-3
CASSEGAHNSYEQYF TGCGCCAGCAGTGAGGGAGCCCACAACTCCTACGAGCAGTACTTC 15 TRBJ2-7 - - TRBV10-1
CASSLITSTGELFF TGTGCCAGCAGTTTAATAACTAGCACCGGGGAGCTGTTTTTT 14 TRBJ2-2 - - TRBV27
CASSVGRVKTGELFF TGTGCCAGCAGCGTAGGCAGGGTTAAGACCGGGGAGCTGTTTTTT 15 TRBJ2-2 - - TRBV9
CASSLWTASSYEQYF TGTGCCAGCAGCTTATGGACTGCAAGCTCCTACGAGCAGTACTTC 15 TRBJ2-7 - - TRBV7-2
CASSLSSAGNTEAFF TGTGCCAGCAGTTTATCGTCTGCAGGGAACACTGAAGCTTTCTTT 15 TRBJ1-1 - - TRBV27
CASSPRGGAKNIQYF TGTGCCAGCAGCCCCCGGGGGGGAGCCAAAAACATTCAGTACTTC 15 TRBJ2-4 TRBD2 - TRBV7-2
CASSLVAGSSTDTQYF TGTGCCAGCAGCTTAGTCGCAGGCTCTAGCACAGATACGCAGTATTTT 16 TRBJ2-3 - - TRBV7-9
CASSLVSDGELFF TGTGCCAGCAGCTTAGTGTCGGACGGGGAGCTGTTTTTT 13 TRBJ2-2 - - TRBV7-9
CASSPIGLHSREQYF TGTGCCAGCAGCCCGATCGGGCTCCACTCTCGCGAGCAGTACTTC 15 TRBJ2-7 - - TRBV7-9
CASRGPGVALGELFF TGTGCCAGCAGGGGACCTGGGGTGGCCCTGGGGGAGCTGTTTTTT 15 TRBJ2-2 - - TRBV6-5
CASSPQESYGYTF TGTGCCAGCAGTCCACAGGAATCCTATGGCTACACCTTC 13 TRBJ1-2 - - TRBV7-9
CASQPMIGTGINYGYTF TGTGCCAGCCAACCGATGATCGGGACAGGGATTAACTATGGCTACACCTTC 17 TRBJ1-2 TRBD1 - TRBV2
CASSHGQRGYNEQFF TGTGCCAGCAGCCACGGGCAGCGGGGGTACAATGAGCAGTTCTTC 15 TRBJ2-1 TRBD2 - TRBV7-9
CASSGYRAGPSTDTQYF TGTGCCAGCTCTGGATATAGGGCGGGACCTAGCACAGATACGCAGTATTTT 17 TRBJ2-3 - - TRBV18